This is a list of T cell receptor beta chains from one sample in a study of T cell changes during pregnancy in multiple sclerosis. Data came from immunoSEQ multiplex PCR; TCRdb stores just in-frame clones and leaves some out. Among about 100,000 clones listed, approximately 92% were seen once. Sequencing used peripheral blood, obtained in the first trimester of pregnancy. The receptors were gathered from a female donor with multiple sclerosis, enrolled in a pregnancy study. Both conserved end residues are part of each CDR3. The order of the fields is V gene, D gene, J gene, clone size, CDR3 protein, CDR3 DNA. A D gene is named only where the DNA matches it firmly. Size is omitted from some rows. Given values are once, few, many or a class for expanded clones.

TRBV11-3	NA	TRBJ2-3	NA	CASSPYASTDTQYF	TGTGCCAGCAGCCCCTATGCTAGCACAGATACGCAGTATTTT
TRBV9	NA	TRBJ2-1	NA	CASSDGETRPYNEQFF	TGTGCCAGCAGCGACGGGGAAACCAGGCCCTACAATGAGCAGTTCTTC
TRBV28	TRBD1	TRBJ1-1	NA	CASGDRGRGMNTEAFF	TGTGCCAGCGGCGACAGGGGAAGAGGGATGAACACTGAAGCTTTCTTT
TRBV7-8	NA	TRBJ1-4	NA	CASSTGPNEKLFF	TGTGCCAGTAGTACAGGGCCAAATGAAAAACTGTTTTTT
TRBV6-5	NA	TRBJ1-5	NA	CASSYSAPGVRQPQHF	TGTGCCAGCAGTTACTCGGCACCAGGGGTGAGACAGCCCCAGCATTTT
TRBV9	TRBD1	TRBJ1-2	NA	CASSVGGQGSYGYTF	TGTGCCAGCAGCGTAGGGGGACAGGGAAGCTATGGCTACACCTTC
TRBV10-3	TRBD1	TRBJ1-1	NA	CAISEGQGANTEAFF	TGTGCCATCAGTGAGGGGCAGGGGGCGAACACTGAAGCTTTCTTT
TRBV6-5	TRBD1	TRBJ1-1	NA	CASRRDSSGGTEAFF	TGTGCCAGCAGACGCGACAGCTCAGGGGGCACTGAAGCTTTCTTT
TRBV29-1	TRBD1	TRBJ1-1	once	CSVDRGRMYTEAFF	TGCAGCGTTGACAGGGGGAGGATGTACACTGAAGCTTTCTTT
TRBV15	TRBD1	TRBJ1-5	NA	CATSGSTGGGQPQHF	TGTGCCACCAGCGGATCCACAGGGGGGGGTCAGCCCCAGCATTTT
TRBV15	TRBD2	TRBJ2-1	NA	CATSSSRGGDLVNEQFF	TGTGCCACCAGCAGCTCGCGGGGGGGAGATCTGGTCAATGAGCAGTTCTTC
TRBV5-1	NA	TRBJ1-2	NA	CASSLEQGPDYGYTF	TGCGCCAGCAGCTTGGAGCAGGGTCCTGACTATGGCTACACCTTC